The 22 T cell receptor beta chains listed next were all sequenced from one sample in a study of a mutant IDH1 vaccine in newly diagnosed glioma. The time point is: week 5, during vaccination. Every single dose of the vaccine, 300 ug of mutant IDH1 20-mer peptide, came with topical imiquimod. No antigen has been identified for these receptors. Assay used: immunoSEQ multiplex PCR; TCRdb lists only in-frame clones, some missing. The sample has just under 80,000 clones, roughly 90% seen once. The sample here was PBMCs, taken from a glioma patient whose treatment included an IDH1 peptide vaccine. Receptors were obtained from a woman in her forties or fifties with glioma.

V and J are TRBV7-8 and TRBJ2-1; a possible D gene is TRBD2 (6 bases). Germline CDR1 SGHVS, CDR2 FQNEAQ. This CDR3 has 16 residues. The ends were cut back, 0 bases at V and 2 bases at J, with 11 bases in the middle. The CDR3 loop reads CASSLAFGSPYNEQFF. CDR3 bases: TGTGCCAGCAGCTTAGCGTTCGGGAGCCCCTACAATGAGCAGTTCTTC.

This clone was counted only a few times. Here the CDR3 reads CASSAYRGANYGYTF. The CDR3 DNA is TGTGCCAGCAGCGCCTACAGGGGAGCTAACTATGGCTACACCTTC. The chain is built from TRBV7-8 and TRBJ1-2, with TRBD1 matching 7 bases. Germline values: CDR1 SGHVS, CDR2 FQNEAQ. The CDR3 spans 15 residues. J was trimmed by 0 bases and V by 5 bases; bases with no gene match: 6.

V and J are TRBV18 and TRBJ2-7; 11 nucleotides agree with TRBD2. The junction had 5 bases not matched to a gene; V was cut back by 6 bases and J by 4 bases. CDR3 length: 14 residues. Germline-derived CDR1 and CDR2 are KGHSH and LQKENI. CDR3 in amino acids: CASSTGTSGYEQYF. CDR3 coding DNA: TGTGCCAGCTCGACCGGGACTAGCGGATACGAGCAGTACTTC.

The chain uses TRBV5-1 and TRBJ1-2; D remains unclear. The V gene's germline CDR1 is SGHRS and CDR2 YFSETQ. V lost 4 bases and J 5 bases, leaving 12 bases between the germline ends. CDR3 length equals 13 residues. The DNA for the CDR3 is TGCGCCAGCAGCCCCTCTCGGGCGTATGGCTACACCTTC. This sequence encodes CASSPSRAYGYTF.

The chain combines TRBV28 with TRBJ2-3; D ambiguous. This CDR3 has 15 amino acids. Trimming took 2 bases from V and 0 from J, leaving 9 bases between them. CDR1 is MDHEN, CDR2 SYDVKM, per germline. The CDR3 sequence: CASSLVGTSTDTQYF. In nucleotides, the CDR3 is TGTGCCAGCAGTTTAGTCGGCACTAGCACAGATACGCAGTATTTT.

The chain carries TRBV6-6 and TRBJ2-7; the D is unclear. The CDR3 consists of 11 residues. The V gene lost 4 bases and the J gene lost 4 bases, with 5 bases spanning the gap. Germline loops: CDR1 MNHNY, CDR2 SVGAGI (reference sequence). CDR3 nucleotide sequence: TGTGCCAGCAGTTTCCGGTACGAGCAGTACTTC. Translating gives CASSFRYEQYF.

This sequence joins TRBV5-4 and TRBJ2-4; D not resolved. Trimming took off 1 base at V and 1 base at J, with 12 bases between the two ends. The germline CDR1 and CDR2 sequences are SGHNT and YYREEE (reference sequence). This CDR3 spans 16 amino acids. CDR3 loop: CASSLSGLLAKNIQYF. CDR3 nucleotides: TGTGCCAGCAGCTTGTCAGGCCTTTTGGCCAAAAACATTCAGTACTTC.

The chain combines TRBV5-1 with TRBJ2-5; 7 nucleotides agree with TRBD2. This CDR3 has 14 amino acids. V shed 4 bases and J 5 bases; nucleotides not matched to a gene: 8. The germline V gene encodes CDR1 SGHRS and CDR2 YFSETQ. In DNA form, the CDR3 reads TGCGCCAGCAGCCCGGAGGGAGGGTACGAGACCCAGTACTTC. It specifies CASSPEGGYETQYF. The full variable domain, with the rest looked up from reference TRBV5-1 and TRBJ2-5, is KAGVTQTPRYLIKTRGQQVTLSCSPISGHRSVSWYQQTPGQGLQFLFEYFSETQRNKGNFPGRFSGRQFSNSRSEMNVSTLELGDSALYLCASSPEGGYETQYFGPGTRLLVL.

The genes are TRBV27 and TRBJ1-5; D might be TRBD1 (5 bases). Germline loops: CDR1 MNHEY, CDR2 SMNVEV (reference sequence). This CDR3 comprises 14 residues. V shed 6 bases and J shed 5 bases, with 14 bases lying between them. CDR3 sequence (DNA): TGTGCCAGCAGCCAGGGACGGCGGCATCAGCCCCAGCATTTT. The encoded protein is CASSQGRRHQPQHF.

The chain joins TRBV2 to TRBJ1-2; D might be TRBD1 (5 bases). Trimming pared 7 bases from V and 3 bases from J, leaving 15 bases between. The CDR3 spans 14 residues. The germline gives CDR1 SNHLY, CDR2 FYNNEI. The chain's CDR3 is CASISGIGDYGYTF. CDR3 bases: TGTGCCAGCATCTCGGGAATAGGGGACTATGGCTACACCTTC.

The V and J genes are TRBV28 and TRBJ2-2, with 10 positions matching TRBD2. Germline V gene data show CDR1 as MDHEN and CDR2 as SYDVKM. This CDR3 has 15 residues. V gave up 9 bases and J gave up 7 bases; unmatched junction bases: 11. The CDR3 protein is CASFPGLAGVGELFF. The CDR3 DNA reads TGTGCCAGTTTTCCCGGGCTAGCGGGAGTCGGGGAGCTGTTTTTT.

V is TRBV28 and J is TRBJ2-7; weak D call: TRBD2 (5 bases). Germline loops: CDR1 MDHEN, CDR2 SYDVKM. The CDR3 has 13 amino acids. V shed 6 bases and J shed 3 bases, with 12 bases lying between them. Written as DNA, the CDR3 is TGTGCCAGCAGAACTAGTAGTTTCTACGAGCAGTACTTC. Translation: CASRTSSFYEQYF.

The chain couples TRBV10-3 to TRBJ1-3; weak D call: TRBD1 (6 bases). Between the trimmed V and J ends, which lost 7 bases and 8 bases, there was a span of 15 bases. Germline loops: CDR1 ENHRY, CDR2 SYGVKD. CDR3 length: 13 residues. The CDR3 loop is CAITPGAEDTIYF. DNA for the CDR3: TGTGCCATCACCCCGGGGGCGGAGGACACCATATATTTT.

The J gene is TRBJ1-3, the V gene TRBV30; TRBD1 matches at 7 bases. Losses at the gene ends were 1 base for V and 0 bases for J; bases not matched to a gene: 3. The CDR3 runs 15 residues. Germline values: CDR1 GTSNPN, CDR2 SVGIG (reference sequence). The CDR3: CAWSGGTASGNTIYF. CDR3 nucleotides: TGTGCCTGGAGTGGAGGGACAGCCTCTGGAAACACCATATATTTT.

This clone has just one count. The chain combines TRBV6-4 with TRBJ1-3; weak D call: TRBD1 (5 bases). Deletions cut 7 bases from V and 0 bases from J, with 10 bases between. CDR3 length: 14 amino acids. Germline V CDR1 and CDR2: MRHNA, SNTAGT. CDR3 coding DNA: TGTGCCAGCACTTCGACAGCCTCTGGAAACACCATATATTTT. Protein product: CASTSTASGNTIYF.

The V gene is TRBV20-1, the J gene TRBJ2-5; D not certain. The V end lost 6 bases, the J end lost 4 bases, and 9 bases lay between the germline ends. The CDR3 consists of 11 residues. Germline lookup yields CDR1 DFQATT and CDR2 SNEGSKA (reference sequence). The CDR3 here is CSAPPRETQYF. The CDR3 coding sequence is TGCAGTGCCCCGCCCCGAGAGACCCAGTACTTC.

The rearrangement uses TRBV7-9 and TRBJ2-1; possible D gene TRBD1, 6 bases. V lost 1 base to trimming and J lost 0 bases, with 16 bases between them. The germline CDR1 and CDR2 sequences are SEHNR and FQNEAQ (reference sequence). The CDR3 covers 18 residues. The CDR3 region is CASSLGDTKGTSYNEQFF. The CDR3, as DNA: TGTGCCAGCAGCTTAGGGGACACAAAGGGGACCTCCTACAATGAGCAGTTCTTC.

This chain joins TRBV19 and TRBJ2-1, with D hard to call. The ends were cut back, 1 base at V and 0 bases at J, with 7 bases in the middle. The CDR3 loop spans 15 amino acids. Germline V lookup: CDR1 LNHDA, CDR2 SQIVND (reference sequence). Here the CDR3 reads CASSIGRSSYNEQFF. The DNA for the CDR3 is TGTGCCAGTAGTATAGGCCGGAGCTCCTACAATGAGCAGTTCTTC.

V gene TRBV28 combines with J gene TRBJ2-7; 7 bases map to TRBD2. There are 15 residues in the CDR3. V lost 2 bases and J lost 5; bases outside the gene matches: 9. Germline CDR1 and CDR2: MDHEN and SYDVKM. This CDR3 reads CASSLGQGGTNEQYF. CDR3 DNA: TGTGCCAGCAGTTTAGGGCAGGGAGGGACGAACGAGCAGTACTTC.

The J gene is TRBJ2-7, the V gene TRBV11-2; weak D call: TRBD2 (6 bases). CDR1 and CDR2 from the germline V gene are SGHAT and FQNNGV. The CDR3 consists of 16 residues. V gave up 5 bases and J gave up 0 bases, with 17 bases separating them. The CDR3 reads CASSVSVGGSSYEQYF. As DNA, the CDR3 is TGTGCCAGCAGCGTAAGCGTTGGGGGGAGCTCCTACGAGCAGTACTTC. Complete variable domain (other parts from reference TRBV11-2 and TRBJ2-7): EAGVAQSPRYKIIEKRQSVAFWCNPISGHATLYWYQQILGQGPKLLIQFQNNGVVDDSQLPKDRFSAERLKGVDSTLKIQPAKLEDSAVYLCASSVSVGGSSYEQYFGPGTRLTVT.

This sequence joins TRBV30 and TRBJ2-5; tentative D call: TRBD1 (5 bases). V lost 5 bases, J lost 3 bases, and 16 bases lay in between. Germline V CDR1 and CDR2: GTSNPN, SVGIG (reference sequence). The CDR3 sequence is 14 residues long. CDR3 sequence reads: CAWYNGKGEETQYF. DNA of the CDR3: TGTGCCTGGTATAACGGCAAAGGGGAAGAGACCCAGTACTTC.

This chain joins TRBV30 and TRBJ1-5; D remains ambiguous. Germline CDR1 and CDR2: GTSNPN and SVGIG (reference sequence). Trimming cost V 3 bases and J 8 bases, with 23 bases left between them. CDR3 length: 16 amino acids. CDR3 sequence: CAWREEGTPSGEPQHF. CDR3 in DNA: TGTGCCTGGAGAGAGGAGGGAACCCCTTCCGGTGAGCCCCAGCATTTT.